This entry describes one T cell receptor (beta chain). Its antigen is still unknown. Other DNA sequences in the same sample also yield this CDR3. PCR involved 60 Vbeta and 13 Jbeta primers. Profiling relied on immunoSEQ multiplex PCR, and the TCRdb table lists in-frame clones only, not all of them. This sample has about 200,000 clones, with roughly three quarters found just once. This specimen comes from a study of cytomegalovirus exposure and HLA in healthy donors. Study in general: There were around 100 million unique TCR beta sequences, drawn from about 179 million T cells, in an earlier analysis.

Findings and caveats of the study: Overall, approximately 150 TCR beta chains were annotated as cytomegalovirus-associated. Evidence from a later analysis indicated that most CMV-associated TCR beta chains looked HLA-restricted.

The CDR3 has 13 amino acids. Between the trimmed V and J ends, which lost 6 bases and 10 bases, there was a span of 15 bases. CDR1 is MNHEY, CDR2 SVGAGI, per germline. This chain uses TRBV6-5 with TRBJ1-4; tentatively, D is TRBD1 (6 bases). Sequencing was carried out using PBMCs. This receptor was taken from a male donor in good health and CMV-seropositive. In nucleotides, the CDR3 is TGTGCCAGCAGAACGAGACAACAGGGAAAACTGTTTTTT. This sequence encodes CASRTRQQGKLFF.